This entry lists 19 T cell receptor beta chains sequenced from one sample in a study of T cells in localized non-small cell lung cancer. Assay used: immunoSEQ multiplex PCR; TCRdb lists only in-frame clones, some missing. This sample has under 35,000 clones, with approximately 89% found just once. Sequenced here: peripheral blood, sampled before any cancer treatment. The receptors originated from a female donor of 60 years or more with stage I lung adenocarcinoma.

V and J are TRBV7-2 and TRBJ2-1; a weak D match, TRBD2 (6 bases). The CDR3 loop spans 16 amino acids. From germline, CDR1 is SGHTA and CDR2 FQGNSA. The V gene lost 6 bases and the J gene lost 2 bases, with 17 bases spanning the gap. The CDR3 bases are TGTGCCAGCAGTCCCCGGGGGACCTTCCCCTACAATGAGCAGTTCTTC. Translation gives CASSPRGTFPYNEQFF. Together with reference TRBV7-2 and TRBJ2-1, the CDR3 gives the full variable domain: GAGVSQSPSNKVTEKGKDVELRCDPISGHTALYWYRQSLGQGLEFLIYFQGNSAPDKSGLPSDRFSAERTGGSVSTLTIQRTQQEDSAVYLCASSPRGTFPYNEQFFGPGTRLTVL.

This chain joins TRBV28 and TRBJ2-3; D possibly uses TRBD1 or TRBD2 (5 bases each). The germline V gene encodes CDR1 MDHEN and CDR2 SYDVKM. This CDR3 contains 15 residues. With 10 bases removed from V and 5 bases from J, the gap between germline ends came to 22 bases. The CDR3 DNA follows: TGTGCCATAGGGACCTTTGAGGTCTCGGGAGATACGCAGTATTTT. It translates to CAIGTFEVSGDTQYF.

The V call is TRBV18, the J call TRBJ1-6; D gene unclear. Per the germline V gene, CDR1 is KGHSH and CDR2 is LQKENI. The CDR3 has 12 amino acids. The V and J ends lost 0 bases and 10 bases respectively, with 4 bases between them. CDR3 in amino acids: CASSPPGSPLHF. In nucleotides, the CDR3 is TGTGCCAGCTCACCACCGGGATCACCCCTCCACTTT. Full variable domain (rest looked up from reference TRBV18 and TRBJ1-6): NAGVMQNPRHLVRRRGQEARLRCSPMKGHSHVYWYRQLPEEGLKFMVYLQKENIIDESGMPKERFSAEFPKEGPSILRIQQVVRGDSAAYFCASSPPGSPLHFGNGTRLTVT.

This chain connects TRBV5-1 to TRBJ1-4; 7 positions match TRBD1. Germline CDR1 SGHRS, CDR2 YFSETQ. This CDR3 is built from 13 residues. Germline trimming cut 4 bases from V and 8 bases from J; bases unmatched to any gene: 5. The CDR3 spells CASSIQGKEKLFF. For the CDR3, the DNA is TGCGCCAGCAGCATACAGGGGAAGGAAAAACTGTTTTTT. Full variable domain (rest looked up from reference TRBV5-1 and TRBJ1-4): KAGVTQTPRYLIKTRGQQVTLSCSPISGHRSVSWYQQTPGQGLQFLFEYFSETQRNKGNFPGRFSGRQFSNSRSEMNVSTLELGDSALYLCASSIQGKEKLFFGSGTQLSVL.

V gene TRBV4-1 combines with J gene TRBJ1-2; 7 positions agree with TRBD1. This CDR3 comprises 17 residues. The junction had 16 bases not matched to a gene; V was cut back by 4 bases and J by 5 bases. Germline V CDR1 and CDR2: MGHRA, YSYEKL. CDR3 bases: TGCGCCAGCAGCCGAGGAGTTCCGGGACAGAGCTATTATGGCTACACCTTC. Its translation: CASSRGVPGQSYYGYTF.

The V gene is TRBV19, the J gene TRBJ1-3; possible D gene TRBD1, 6 bases. Trimming removed 7 bases from V and 0 bases from J, with 19 bases in between. This CDR3 spans 17 amino acids. The V gene's germline CDR1 is LNHDA and CDR2 SQIVND (reference sequence). This chain's CDR3 is CASKGGWEGDSGNTIYF. The DNA of the CDR3 is TGTGCCAGTAAAGGGGGATGGGAAGGGGACTCTGGAAACACCATATATTTT.

V gene TRBV27 combines with J gene TRBJ2-1; TRBD2 agrees at 10 bases. Germline-derived CDR1 and CDR2 are MNHEY and SMNVEV (reference sequence). The CDR3 runs 17 residues. The trim removed 6 bases at V and 4 bases at J, leaving 12 bases unmatched. CDR3 sequence (DNA): TGTGCCAGCAGCGCCCGGACTAGCGGACCCTTATACAATGAGCAGTTCTTC. Translating gives CASSARTSGPLYNEQFF.

Details on this clone: At the DNA level, this CDR3 is encoded by other sequences in the same sample as well. This chain's CDR3 is CASSLGGVGQPQHF. The CDR3 DNA follows: TGTGCCAGCAGCTTAGGAGGGGTGGGTCAGCCCCAGCATTTT. This chain connects TRBV13 to TRBJ1-5, with D possibly TRBD1 on 5 matching bases. The CDR3 has 14 amino acids. V gave up 0 bases and J gave up 6 bases, with 9 bases separating them. Germline lookup yields CDR1 PRHDT and CDR2 FYEKMQ (reference sequence).

The chain carries TRBV5-1 and TRBJ1-1; 10 bases line up with TRBD1. Losses at the gene ends were 3 bases for V and 6 bases for J; bases not matched to a gene: 8. The CDR3 runs 15 residues. Germline CDR1 SGHRS, CDR2 YFSETQ. The CDR3 sequence: CASSSVTGGAAEAFF. For the CDR3, the DNA is TGCGCCAGCAGCTCGGTGACAGGGGGCGCGGCTGAAGCTTTCTTT.

This clone has only one observation. J is TRBJ2-3 and V is TRBV19, with 11 bases fitting TRBD2. CDR3 size: 17 residues. Losses at the gene ends were 7 bases for V and 4 bases for J; bases not matched to a gene: 13. Germline loops: CDR1 LNHDA, CDR2 SQIVND (reference sequence). This chain's CDR3 is CASTPQGSGGAADTQYF. DNA of the CDR3: TGTGCCAGTACCCCTCAGGGTAGCGGGGGGGCAGCAGATACGCAGTATTTT.

CDR3 DNA sequence: TGTGCCAGCAGAAGCGGGAGCTCCTACAATGAGCAGTTCTTC. Translating gives CASRSGSSYNEQFF. The rearrangement links TRBV6-1 to TRBJ2-1; 8 bases match TRBD2. Germline trimming cut 6 bases from V and 0 bases from J; bases unmatched to any gene: 1. Germline V gene data show CDR1 as MNHNS and CDR2 as SASEGT. This CDR3 has 14 residues.

This chain joins TRBV28 and TRBJ1-1, with a tentative D call TRBD1 (5 bases). The CDR3 runs to 15 residues. The V end was cut by 7 bases, the J end by 4 bases, with 19 bases between. Germline assignment: CDR1 MDHEN and CDR2 SYDVKM. The CDR3 loop is CASIQGGGTGTEAFF. CDR3 nucleotide sequence: TGTGCCAGCATCCAGGGCGGCGGGACGGGCACTGAAGCTTTCTTT.

The V and J genes are TRBV6-5 and TRBJ2-7, with a weak D call TRBD1 (7 bases). CDR3 length equals 11 residues. The germline CDR1 and CDR2 sequences are MNHEY and SVGAGI. V was trimmed by 7 bases and J by 9 bases, leaving 13 bases between them. The CDR3 nucleotides read TGTGCCAGCACCGGCCAGGGGGGGCAGTACTTC. Translated, it gives CASTGQGGQYF.

The V and J genes are TRBV9 and TRBJ2-1; D unclear. Trimming pared 1 base from V and 2 bases from J, leaving 1 base between. CDR1 is SGDLS, CDR2 YYNGEE, per germline. The CDR3 consists of 12 residues. Here the CDR3 DNA reads TGTGCCAGCAGCGTAACCTACAATGAGCAGTTCTTC. It yields the protein CASSVTYNEQFF.

This clone came up once. The V call is TRBV19, the J call TRBJ2-2; D assignment may be TRBD1 or TRBD2 (6 bases each). Trimming stripped 6 bases from V and 1 base from J, with 12 bases between. Germline CDR1 and CDR2: LNHDA and SQIVND (reference sequence). The CDR3 consists of 15 residues. The CDR3 here is CASRAGHLNTGELFF. CDR3 in DNA: TGTGCCAGTAGGGCGGGACACCTGAACACCGGGGAGCTGTTTTTT.

The genes are TRBV5-1 and TRBJ2-3; TRBD1 might be the D (5 bases). This CDR3 contains 15 residues. V was trimmed by 2 bases and J by 0 bases, leaving 10 bases between them. CDR1 is SGHRS, CDR2 YFSETQ, per germline. In nucleotides, the CDR3 is TGCGCCAGCAGCTTTCTGGGGCCGAGCACAGATACGCAGTATTTT. Translated, it gives CASSFLGPSTDTQYF.

This rearrangement joins TRBV6-6 to TRBJ1-5, with a possible D match to TRBD1 (6 bases). CDR3 length: 16 residues. CDR1 and CDR2 (germline): MNHNY, SVGAGI (reference sequence). V was clipped by 4 bases and J by 6 bases, with 19 bases between them. CDR3 sequence (DNA): TGTGCCAGCAGTTCCGCGGGGGGCGAGGGCGCTCAGCCCCAGCATTTT. It encodes CASSSAGGEGAQPQHF.

The rearrangement joins TRBV12-5 to TRBJ2-2; TRBD2 agrees at 11 bases. This CDR3 comprises 16 residues. Germline CDR1 and CDR2: LGHNT and FRNRAP. Trimming at V came to 0 bases and at J to 4 bases, leaving 1 base not matched to a gene. The CDR3 DNA sequence: TGTGCTAGTGGTTTGGTGGGGACTAGCGGCACCGGGGAGCTGTTTTTT. Translated: CASGLVGTSGTGELFF.

The chain carries TRBV5-1 and TRBJ2-3, with D unclear. Germline loops: CDR1 SGHRS, CDR2 YFSETQ. The CDR3 loop spans 15 amino acids. Trimming took off 4 bases at V and 4 bases at J, with 16 bases between the two ends. The CDR3 is CASSQNTAGADTQYF. The DNA of the CDR3 is TGCGCCAGCAGCCAGAATACAGCAGGCGCAGATACGCAGTATTTT.